Following are 5 T cell receptor beta chains from one sample sequenced in a study of cytomegalovirus exposure and HLA in healthy donors. PCR involved 60 Vbeta and 13 Jbeta primers. The protocol was immunoSEQ multiplex PCR, while the TCRdb copy is restricted to in-frame clones and leaves out a portion. The repertoire holds around 130,000 clones, with 65% to 80% as singletons. Input material: PBMCs. The receptor set was obtained from a middle-aged woman in good health and CMV-seropositive.

This clone has just a few counts. The V call is TRBV6-1, the J call TRBJ2-3, with 12 bases aligning to TRBD2. The CDR3 has 15 amino acids. Germline-derived CDR1 and CDR2 are MNHNS and SASEGT. V shed 2 bases and J 4 bases; nucleotides not matched to a gene: 1. CDR3 nucleotide sequence: TGTGCCAGCAGTGAACTAGCGGGGGGGTCAGATACGCAGTATTTT. Amino acid sequence: CASSELAGGSDTQYF.

The rearrangement joins TRBV18 to TRBJ1-1; TRBD1 matches at 7 bases. In germline, CDR1 is KGHSH, CDR2 LQKENI. Unmatched junction bases numbered 12, after V lost 3 bases and J lost 5 bases. The CDR3 has 16 residues. Here the CDR3 DNA reads TGTGCCAGCTCACCTAGACCTACAGGGGCGAGGACTGAAGCTTTCTTT. Its protein product is CASSPRPTGARTEAFF.

This chain connects TRBV7-2 to TRBJ2-5; perhaps TRBD2 as D (6 bases). CDR3 size: 14 residues. Per germline, CDR1 SGHTA and CDR2 FQGNSA. V lost 7 bases and J 3 bases, leaving 15 bases between the germline ends. CDR3 in amino acids: CASTFSGAEETQYF. Written as DNA, the CDR3 is TGTGCCAGCACCTTTAGCGGAGCGGAAGAGACCCAGTACTTC.

This chain joins TRBV2 and TRBJ2-3, with 7 nucleotides matching TRBD1. The CDR3 is made up of 13 amino acids. Germline V gene lookup returns CDR1 SNHLY and CDR2 FYNNEI. The ends lost 4 bases at V and 4 bases at J; junction bases unmatched: 2. Here the CDR3 DNA reads TGTGCCAGCAGTGGACAGGGCGCAGATACGCAGTATTTT. As protein: CASSGQGADTQYF.

The chain carries TRBV5-1 and TRBJ1-4; D gene ambiguous. CDR1 is SGHRS and CDR2 is YFSETQ in the germline V gene. Trimming removed 0 bases from V and 8 bases from J, with 14 bases in between. The CDR3 extends over 15 amino acids. CDR3 region: CASSLAPGVEEKLFF. CDR3 DNA: TGCGCCAGCAGCTTGGCCCCCGGGGTAGAGGAAAAACTGTTTTTT.